This T cell receptor beta chain is from a study of T cell repertoires in aging, cancer and after chemotherapy. Looking at the study overall: Over several months to years, re-sampled healthy donor repertoires clearly shared clones. The full dataset contained millions of TCR reads.

TCR beta rearrangements were amplified from peripheral blood genomic DNA. Notes on the study in general: Loss of evenness, beyond lost richness, contributed to age-related TCR diversity decline in cancer patients.

Rearranged V-D-J TRB sequences were amplified with a mixed TRB-A/B primer pool. From the multiplex PCR reads, TCRdb called clonotypes with MiXCR, one entry per CDR3 protein. The repertoire holds roughly 6,400 distinct CDR3 sequences, with just under 30% as singletons. V shed 4 bases, J shed 4 bases, and the junction held 12 bases outside the gene matches. The CDR3 consists of 17 residues. In germline, CDR1 is MNHEY, CDR2 SMNVEV (reference sequence). This clonotype was seen a few times. As yet, its antigen is unknown. The V call is TRBV27, the J call TRBJ2-1; 8 nucleotides agree with TRBD1. Material for sequencing was blood. This receptor was obtained from a human donor in good health. The CDR3 coding sequence is TGTGCCAGCAGTTCGAGCCGGACAGGGACGATATACAATGAGCAGTTCTTC. Its translation is CASSSSRTGTIYNEQFF.